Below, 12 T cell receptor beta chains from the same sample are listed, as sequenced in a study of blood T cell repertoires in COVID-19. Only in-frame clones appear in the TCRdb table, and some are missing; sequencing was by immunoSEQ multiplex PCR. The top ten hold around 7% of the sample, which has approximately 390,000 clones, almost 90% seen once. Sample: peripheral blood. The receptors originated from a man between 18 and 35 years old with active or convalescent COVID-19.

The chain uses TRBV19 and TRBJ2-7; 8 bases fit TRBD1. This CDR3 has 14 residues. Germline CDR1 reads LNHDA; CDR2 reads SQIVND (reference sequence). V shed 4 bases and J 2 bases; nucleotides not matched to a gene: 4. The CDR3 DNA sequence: TGTGCCAGTAGTACCGCGACAGGGGCCTACGAGCAGTACTTC. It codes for CASSTATGAYEQYF.

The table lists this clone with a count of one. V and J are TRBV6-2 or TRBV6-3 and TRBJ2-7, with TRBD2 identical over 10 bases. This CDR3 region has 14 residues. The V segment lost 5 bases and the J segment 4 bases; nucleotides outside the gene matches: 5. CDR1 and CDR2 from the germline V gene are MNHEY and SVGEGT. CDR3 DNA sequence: TGTGCCAGCAGTGGACTAGCGGTGGAATACGAGCAGTACTTC. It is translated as CASSGLAVEYEQYF.

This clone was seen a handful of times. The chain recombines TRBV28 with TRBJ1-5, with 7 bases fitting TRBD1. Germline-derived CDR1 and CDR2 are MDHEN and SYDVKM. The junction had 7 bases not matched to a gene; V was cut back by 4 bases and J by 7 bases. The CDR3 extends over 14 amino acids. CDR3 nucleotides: TGTGCCAGCAGTTCGGGACAGACTTTCCAGCCCCAGCATTTT. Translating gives CASSSGQTFQPQHF.

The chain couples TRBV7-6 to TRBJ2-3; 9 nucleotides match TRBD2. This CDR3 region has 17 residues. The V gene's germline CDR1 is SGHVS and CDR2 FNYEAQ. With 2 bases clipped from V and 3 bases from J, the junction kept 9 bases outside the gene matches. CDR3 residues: CASSLWASGVRTDTQYF. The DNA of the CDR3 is TGTGCCAGCAGCTTATGGGCTAGCGGGGTTAGGACAGATACGCAGTATTTT. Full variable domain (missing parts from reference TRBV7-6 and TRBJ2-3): GAGVSQSPRYKVTKRGQDVALRCDPISGHVSLYWYRQALGQGPEFLTYFNYEAQQDKSGLPNDRFSAERPEGSISTLTIQRTEQRDSAMYRCASSLWASGVRTDTQYFGPGTRLTVL.

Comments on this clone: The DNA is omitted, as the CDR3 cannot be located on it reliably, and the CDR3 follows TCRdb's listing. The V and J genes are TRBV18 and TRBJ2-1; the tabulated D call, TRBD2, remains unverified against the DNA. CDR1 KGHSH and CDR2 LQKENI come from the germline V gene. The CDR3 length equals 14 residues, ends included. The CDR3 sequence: CASSVAGGTYQALF.

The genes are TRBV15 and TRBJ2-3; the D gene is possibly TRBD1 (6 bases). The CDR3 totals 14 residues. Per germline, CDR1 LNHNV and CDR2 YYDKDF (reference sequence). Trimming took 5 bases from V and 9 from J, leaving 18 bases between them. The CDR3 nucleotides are TGTGCCACCAGCCGACAGGCGATCACGGAAACGCAGTATTTT. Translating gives CATSRQAITETQYF.

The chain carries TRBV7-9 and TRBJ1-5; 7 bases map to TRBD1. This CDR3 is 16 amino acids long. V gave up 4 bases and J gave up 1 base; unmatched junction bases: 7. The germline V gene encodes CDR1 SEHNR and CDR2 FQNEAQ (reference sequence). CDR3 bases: TGTGCCAGCAGCTCCGACCCGGGACAGAGCAATCAGCCCCAGCATTTT. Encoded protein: CASSSDPGQSNQPQHF. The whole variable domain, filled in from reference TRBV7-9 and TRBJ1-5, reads DTGVSQNPRHKITKRGQNVTFRCDPISEHNRLYWYRQTLGQGPEFLTYFQNEAQLEKSRLLSDRFSAERPKGSFSTLEIQRTEQGDSAMYLCASSSDPGQSNQPQHFGDGTRLSIL.

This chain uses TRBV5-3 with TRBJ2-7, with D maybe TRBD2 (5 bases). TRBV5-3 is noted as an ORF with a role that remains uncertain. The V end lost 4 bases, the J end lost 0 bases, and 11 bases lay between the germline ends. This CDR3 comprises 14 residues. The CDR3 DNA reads TGTGCCAGAAGCCACCGGACTGCCTCCTACGAGCAGTACTTC. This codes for CARSHRTASYEQYF.

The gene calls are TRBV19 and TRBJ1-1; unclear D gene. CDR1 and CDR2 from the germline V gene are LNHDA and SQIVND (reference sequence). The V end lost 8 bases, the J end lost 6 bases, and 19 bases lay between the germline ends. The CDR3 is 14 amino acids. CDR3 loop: CASGPHRLDAEAFF. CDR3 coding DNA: TGTGCCAGTGGGCCCCATCGTCTTGACGCTGAAGCTTTCTTT.

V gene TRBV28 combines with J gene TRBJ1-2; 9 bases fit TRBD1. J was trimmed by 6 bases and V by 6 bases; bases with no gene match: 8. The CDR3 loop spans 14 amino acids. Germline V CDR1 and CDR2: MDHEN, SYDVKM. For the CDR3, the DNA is TGTGCCAGCAGCCGGGACAGGGTTCGTAATGGCTACACCTTC. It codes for CASSRDRVRNGYTF.

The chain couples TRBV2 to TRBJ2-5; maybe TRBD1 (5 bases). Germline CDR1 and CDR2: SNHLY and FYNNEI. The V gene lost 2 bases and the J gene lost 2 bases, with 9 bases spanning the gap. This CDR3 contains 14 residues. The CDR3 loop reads CASSERQIQETQYF. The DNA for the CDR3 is TGTGCCAGCAGTGAAAGACAGATACAAGAGACCCAGTACTTC.

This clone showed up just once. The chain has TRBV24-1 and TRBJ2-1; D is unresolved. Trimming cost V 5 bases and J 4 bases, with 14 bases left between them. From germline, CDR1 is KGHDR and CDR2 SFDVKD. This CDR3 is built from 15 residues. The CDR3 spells CATSGARPQYNEQFF. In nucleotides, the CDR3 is TGTGCCACCAGTGGCGCTAGGCCACAATACAATGAGCAGTTCTTC.